A selection of T cell receptor beta chains follows, all from one sample in a study of cytotoxic CD8 clonotypes in ibrutinib-treated CLL. Data came from immunoSEQ multiplex PCR; TCRdb stores just in-frame clones and leaves some out. This sample has 60,000 to 65,000 clones, with less than 75% found just once. Sequenced material: PBMCs, taken after 12 months of ibrutinib treatment. Every receptor here comes from a human donor with chronic lymphocytic leukemia. CDR3s include the opening cysteine and the closing phenylalanine or tryptophan. Fields, in order: D gene, clone size, V gene, J gene, CDR3 protein, CDR3 DNA. D genes are given only for firm matches. Size is stated for part of the rows, as once, few or many counts, or as a class when the clone is expanded.

d_call: TRBD2
clone_size: .
v_call: TRBV2
j_call: TRBJ2-2
cdr3_aa: CASRLKRGENTGELFF
cdr3_nt: TGTGCCAGCAGGCTTAAGCGGGGTGAGAACACCGGGGAGCTGTTTTTT

d_call: .
clone_size: .
v_call: TRBV11-2
j_call: TRBJ1-3
cdr3_aa: CASSLGDRARGNTIYF
cdr3_nt: TGTGCCAGCAGTCTCGGTGACAGAGCCAGAGGAAACACCATATATTTT

d_call: TRBD1
clone_size: .
v_call: TRBV5-1
j_call: TRBJ2-3
cdr3_aa: CASSWGQFTDTQYF
cdr3_nt: TGCGCCAGCAGCTGGGGACAGTTCACAGATACGCAGTATTTT

d_call: TRBD2
clone_size: .
v_call: TRBV15
j_call: TRBJ2-1
cdr3_aa: CATSPRPGLANNEQFF
cdr3_nt: TGTGCCACCAGCCCTCGACCGGGACTAGCCAACAATGAGCAGTTCTTC

d_call: TRBD2
clone_size: .
v_call: TRBV27
j_call: TRBJ2-7
cdr3_aa: CASSLSLAVSYEQYF
cdr3_nt: TGTGCCAGCAGTTTAAGCCTAGCGGTCTCCTACGAGCAGTACTTC

d_call: .
clone_size: .
v_call: TRBV5-6
j_call: TRBJ1-4
cdr3_aa: CASSSGATNEKLFF
cdr3_nt: TGTGCCAGCAGCTCCGGTGCAACTAATGAAAAACTGTTTTTT

d_call: .
clone_size: .
v_call: TRBV10-2
j_call: TRBJ2-6
cdr3_aa: CASSERTAGANVLTF
cdr3_nt: TGCGCCAGCAGTGAACGGACAGCTGGGGCCAACGTCCTGACTTTC

d_call: .
clone_size: .
v_call: TRBV1
j_call: TRBJ2-1
cdr3_aa: CTSSTRQLSYNEQFF
cdr3_nt: TGCACCAGCAGCACCCGACAGCTTTCCTACAATGAGCAGTTCTTC

d_call: .
clone_size: many
v_call: TRBV11-2
j_call: TRBJ2-7
cdr3_aa: CASSSSTRRAEQYF
cdr3_nt: TGTGCCAGCAGCTCCTCGACTAGACGAGCCGAGCAGTACTTC

d_call: .
clone_size: .
v_call: TRBV7-9
j_call: TRBJ2-7
cdr3_aa: CASSLSGPTYEQYF
cdr3_nt: TGTGCCAGCAGCTTATCAGGACCCACCTACGAGCAGTACTTC

d_call: .
clone_size: once
v_call: TRBV19
j_call: TRBJ1-6
cdr3_aa: CASSIQGGSPLHF
cdr3_nt: TGTGCCAGTAGTATCCAGGGCGGTTCACCCCTCCACTTT

d_call: TRBD1
clone_size: .
v_call: TRBV5-6
j_call: TRBJ1-1
cdr3_aa: CASSRQGMNTEAFF
cdr3_nt: TGTGCCAGCAGTCGACAGGGAATGAACACTGAAGCTTTCTTT

d_call: TRBD2
clone_size: .
v_call: TRBV28
j_call: TRBJ2-1
cdr3_aa: CASRYWTSGRSSYNEQFF
cdr3_nt: TGTGCCAGCAGGTACTGGACTAGCGGGAGGAGCTCCTACAATGAGCAGTTCTTC

d_call: TRBD2
clone_size: .
v_call: TRBV27
j_call: TRBJ2-1
cdr3_aa: CASSWGGSINEQFF
cdr3_nt: TGTGCCAGCAGTTGGGGCGGGAGCATCAATGAGCAGTTCTTC

d_call: .
clone_size: .
v_call: TRBV9
j_call: TRBJ1-3
cdr3_aa: CASSVAVGYSGNTIYF
cdr3_nt: TGTGCCAGCAGCGTAGCTGTGGGGTACTCTGGAAACACCATATATTTT

d_call: .
clone_size: .
v_call: TRBV11-2
j_call: TRBJ1-2
cdr3_aa: CASSLAPGGYGYTF
cdr3_nt: TGTGCCAGCAGCTTAGCGCCGGGGGGCTATGGCTACACCTTC

d_call: TRBD2
clone_size: .
v_call: TRBV27
j_call: TRBJ2-1
cdr3_aa: CASSRSSGLDGVF
cdr3_nt: TGTGCCAGCAGTCGAAGTTCCGGACTAGATGGGGTCTTC

d_call: TRBD2
clone_size: .
v_call: TRBV6-5
j_call: TRBJ2-2
cdr3_aa: CASSSGGRNTGELFF
cdr3_nt: TGTGCCAGCAGTTCGGGCGGGAGGAACACCGGGGAGCTGTTTTTT

d_call: TRBD2
clone_size: .
v_call: TRBV19
j_call: TRBJ2-7
cdr3_aa: CASSHSVAGEYEQYF
cdr3_nt: TGTGCCAGTAGTCATTCGGTAGCGGGAGAGTACGAGCAGTACTTC

d_call: .
clone_size: .
v_call: TRBV5-1
j_call: TRBJ1-1
cdr3_aa: CASSFEQGRGTEAFF
cdr3_nt: TGCGCCAGCAGCTTTGAACAGGGACGAGGAACTGAAGCTTTCTTT